This entry lists 22 T cell receptor beta chains sequenced from one sample in a study of cytomegalovirus exposure and HLA in healthy donors. Vbeta (60) and Jbeta (13) primers were used in the PCR. Produced via immunoSEQ multiplex PCR; TCRdb's table is partial and in-frame only. The table shows about 100,000 clones, with approximately 81% occurring only once. Sequenced sample: PBMCs. The receptors shown here come from a woman in her sixties or seventies in good health and CMV-seropositive.

The chain carries TRBV27 and TRBJ2-7; no reliable D call. The ends were cut back, 4 bases at V and 4 bases at J, with 14 bases in the middle. Germline CDR1 and CDR2: MNHEY and SMNVEV (reference sequence). This CDR3 contains 14 residues. The CDR3 DNA reads as TGTGCCAGCAGTTATAGTATCGGGTCTTACGAGCAGTACTTC. Residues: CASSYSIGSYEQYF.

V gene TRBV6-5 combines with J gene TRBJ1-1; TRBD1 aligns across 9 bases. The CDR3 has 11 amino acids. The germline gives CDR1 MNHEY, CDR2 SVGAGI. The ends lost 6 bases at V and 12 bases at J; junction bases unmatched: 5. Here the CDR3 reads CASRGQGSTFF. The CDR3 region has the DNA TGTGCCAGCAGGGGACAGGGAAGTACTTTCTTT.

V is TRBV18 and J is TRBJ2-5; TRBD1 matches at 9 bases. The CDR3 has 16 amino acids. Germline V gene sequence: CDR1 KGHSH, CDR2 LQKENI. V shed 1 base and J 1 base; nucleotides not matched to a gene: 4. CDR3 in DNA: TGTGCCAGCTCACCACGGGGACAGGGCGGCCAAGAGACCCAGTACTTC. It codes for CASSPRGQGGQETQYF.

The V gene is TRBV18, the J gene TRBJ2-1; 11 bases line up with TRBD2. Germline values: CDR1 KGHSH, CDR2 LQKENI. V lost 6 bases and J lost 10; bases outside the gene matches: 11. The length of the CDR3 is 15 residues. The CDR3 DNA follows: TGTGCCAGCTCCCTGACTAGCGGGGTTTGGTTAGAGCAGTTCTTC. The encoded protein is CASSLTSGVWLEQFF.

The chain links TRBV19 to TRBJ1-2; 8 bases map to TRBD1. This CDR3 has 15 amino acids. The V gene's germline CDR1 is LNHDA and CDR2 SQIVND (reference sequence). V shed 4 bases, J shed 4 bases, and the junction held 8 bases outside the gene matches. The CDR3 nucleotides are TGTGCCAGTAGTACCCCTCGACAGGGGTCCTATGGCTACACCTTC. Translation gives CASSTPRQGSYGYTF.

The V and J genes are TRBV28 and TRBJ1-2; tentative D call: TRBD1 (5 bases). CDR1 is MDHEN and CDR2 is SYDVKM in the germline V gene. V was pared by 6 bases and J by 7 bases, with 15 bases between. The CDR3 runs 13 residues. The CDR3 bases are TGTGCCAGCAGCTCCTCAGGGATCGGTGGCTACACCTTC. Translated: CASSSSGIGGYTF.

The chain recombines TRBV30 with TRBJ1-5; 10 bases match TRBD1. The CDR3 spans 15 residues. V dropped 1 base and J dropped 4; count of bases not matched to a gene: 4. In germline, CDR1 is GTSNPN, CDR2 SVGIG (reference sequence). CDR3 residues: CAWSEGQGTNQPQHF. The CDR3 DNA reads as TGTGCCTGGAGTGAGGGACAGGGGACTAATCAGCCCCAGCATTTT.

V and J are TRBV28 and TRBJ1-4; 11 nucleotides align to TRBD1. The CDR3 covers 14 residues. CDR1 MDHEN and CDR2 SYDVKM come from the germline V gene. After removal of 6 bases from V and 5 bases from J, the junction contained 2 bases not matched to a gene. The CDR3 nucleotides read TGTGCCAGCAGGGGGGACAGGGGGAATGAAAAACTGTTTTTT. Translated, it gives CASRGDRGNEKLFF.

The chain employs TRBV6-5 and TRBJ1-2; 9 bases are a match to TRBD1. This CDR3 has 14 residues. Germline V lookup: CDR1 MNHEY, CDR2 SVGAGI. Trimming cost V 5 bases and J 4 bases; bases outside gene matches: 5. This CDR3 reads CASSQGQGSYGYTF. The CDR3 DNA reads TGTGCCAGCAGTCAAGGACAGGGGAGCTATGGCTACACCTTC.

The chain carries TRBV21-1 and TRBJ2-1; the table calls TRBD1, which could not be checked here. TRBV21-1 is shown as a pseudogene. This CDR3 spans 11 amino acids. The DNA for the CDR3 is TGTGCCAGTCCAGGGGGTAATGAGCAGTTCTTC. It translates to CASPGGNEQFF.

In its sample, this clone was seen a few times. In nucleotides, the CDR3 is TGTGCCAGCAGCCCCCAGGGGGCTAGCACTGAAGCTTTCTTT. Amino acid sequence: CASSPQGASTEAFF. V and J are TRBV7-9 and TRBJ1-1, with 8 bases that match TRBD1. The CDR3 consists of 14 residues. Germline loops: CDR1 SEHNR, CDR2 FQNEAQ (reference sequence). The ends lost 5 bases at V and 4 bases at J; junction bases unmatched: 6. The whole variable domain, filled in from reference TRBV7-9 and TRBJ1-1, reads DTGVSQNPRHKITKRGQNVTFRCDPISEHNRLYWYRQTLGQGPEFLTYFQNEAQLEKSRLLSDRFSAERPKGSFSTLEIQRTEQGDSAMYLCASSPQGASTEAFFGQGTRLTVV.

The chain recombines TRBV7-2 with TRBJ2-5; 10 nucleotides line up with TRBD2. The CDR3 totals 17 residues. Germline assignment: CDR1 SGHTA and CDR2 FQGNSA. V lost 1 base and J lost 5; bases outside the gene matches: 10. The CDR3 region has the DNA TGTGCCAGCAGCTTAGTGTCGGCTAGCGGGAGCGGGGAGACCCAGTACTTC. It yields the protein CASSLVSASGSGETQYF.

V gene TRBV7-6 combines with J gene TRBJ2-1, with D unresolved. Trimming shortened V by 5 bases and J by 3 bases, and 11 bases separated the two germline ends. The CDR3 is 14 residues long. Germline lookup yields CDR1 SGHVS and CDR2 FNYEAQ. In DNA, the CDR3 is TGTGCCAGCAGCGGATGGGCTGACTACAATGAGCAGTTCTTC. As protein: CASSGWADYNEQFF.

The chain recombines TRBV19 with TRBJ1-2, with 8 bases matching TRBD1. The CDR3 covers 14 residues. The J segment lost 2 bases and the V segment lost 7 bases, leaving 6 bases of the junction unmatched. In germline, CDR1 is LNHDA, CDR2 SQIVND (reference sequence). The CDR3 loop is CASTPDRGNYGYTF. CDR3 DNA: TGTGCCAGTACCCCTGACAGGGGAAACTATGGCTACACCTTC. Based on the CDR3 plus reference TRBV19 and TRBJ1-2, the full variable domain is DGGITQSPKYLFRKEGQNVTLSCEQNLNHDAMYWYRQDPGQGLRLIYYSQIVNDFQKGDIAEGYSVSREKKESFPLTVTSAQKNPTAFYLCASTPDRGNYGYTFGSGTRLTVV.

V usage is TRBV10-1 and J usage is TRBJ2-3; 12 bases fit TRBD2. J lost 1 base, V lost 6 bases, and 5 bases had no gene match. CDR1 is WNHNN, CDR2 SYGVQD, per germline (reference sequence). CDR3 length: 16 residues. CDR3: CASSPLAGGGTDTQYF. In DNA form, the CDR3 reads TGCGCCAGCAGCCCACTAGCGGGAGGCGGCACAGATACGCAGTATTTT.

The V call is TRBV5-5, the J call TRBJ2-7; 11 bases agree with TRBD2. The CDR3 sequence is 19 residues long. V lost 1 base, J lost 0 bases, and 12 bases stayed unmatched. Germline V lookup: CDR1 SGHKS, CDR2 YYEKEE (reference sequence). CDR3 in amino acids: CASSLSGVAGGTNSYEQYF. DNA for the CDR3: TGTGCCAGCAGCTTGTCGGGCGTAGCGGGAGGGACGAACTCCTACGAGCAGTACTTC.

This clone appeared a single time. V and J are TRBV28 and TRBJ1-3; no clear D. The V end lost 3 bases, the J end lost 2 bases, and 8 bases lay between the germline ends. The length of the CDR3 is 14 residues. The germline CDR1 and CDR2 sequences are MDHEN and SYDVKM. The CDR3 coding sequence is TGTGCCAGCAGTTTCGAGAACCCTGGAAACACCATATATTTT. Translated: CASSFENPGNTIYF. Using reference TRBV28 and TRBJ1-3 for the parts outside the CDR3, the full variable domain is DVKVTQSSRYLVKRTGEKVFLECVQDMDHENMFWYRQDPGLGLRLIYFSYDVKMKEKGDIPEGYSVSREKKERFSLILESASTNQTSMYLCASSFENPGNTIYFGEGSWLTVV.

The V call is TRBV6-1, the J call TRBJ1-4; 9 bases line up with TRBD1. The junction had 6 bases not matched to a gene; V was cut back by 5 bases and J by 5 bases. Germline V gene sequence: CDR1 MNHNS, CDR2 SASEGT. The CDR3 covers 15 residues. The CDR3 DNA reads TGTGCCAGCAGTAAACCGGGACAGGGAAATGAAAAACTGTTTTTT. This gives the protein CASSKPGQGNEKLFF.

J is TRBJ2-5 and V is TRBV7-9, with a possible D match to TRBD2 (9 bases). The closer fit of TRBJ2-7 to the DNA end suggests the J call may be wrong. The CDR3 has 16 amino acids. Looked up from germline, CDR1 is SEHNR and CDR2 is FQNEAQ (reference sequence). The CDR3 DNA reads TGTGCCAGCAGCCTCAGGGGGCGGGAGGGCCGCTACGAGCAGTACTTC. Its translation: CASSLRGREGRYEQYF.

The gene calls are TRBV27 and TRBJ1-5; weak D call: TRBD1 (6 bases). Germline V gene lookup returns CDR1 MNHEY and CDR2 SMNVEV (reference sequence). Between the trimmed V and J ends, which lost 5 bases and 2 bases, there was a span of 7 bases. The CDR3 extends over 13 amino acids. CDR3: CASSHRGNQPQHF. The CDR3 DNA is TGTGCCAGCAGTCACAGGGGCAATCAGCCCCAGCATTTT.

The DNA of the CDR3 is TGTGCCAGCAGCATTAGGGGGGGTATACAGGGAAAATCTGGAAACACCATATATTTT. Its translation: CASSIRGGIQGKSGNTIYF. The chain uses TRBV7-8 and TRBJ1-3; tentatively, D is TRBD1 (6 bases). The CDR3 length is 19 residues. Per germline, CDR1 SGHVS and CDR2 FQNEAQ. Trimming shortened V by 5 bases and J by 1 base, and 24 bases separated the two germline ends.

This chain uses TRBV2 with TRBJ1-2, with unresolved D. The germline CDR1 and CDR2 sequences are SNHLY and FYNNEI. V lost 8 bases, J lost 1 base, and 8 bases lay in between. The CDR3 extends over 12 amino acids. The CDR3 DNA is TGTGCCAGCCTACCCCTTAACTATGGCTACACCTTC. Translating gives CASLPLNYGYTF.